The T cell receptor beta chain described here comes from a study of cytomegalovirus exposure and HLA in healthy donors listed by TCRdb under 2017. For the study in its entirety: According to an earlier analysis of several hundred of the donors, 150 million to 200 million T cells yielded 95 million to 140 million unique TCR beta sequences and 276 Gb of sequence data. About 310 gigabases of sequencing data and tens of millions of unique TCR sequences were included in an early release covering several hundred HLA-typed donors. Of the roughly 400 genotyped donors, more than 75% were placed in the genetic ancestry cluster associated with self-reported Caucasian donors. The aim of the study was to test whether cataloging public T cell receptors could identify signatures of past pathogen exposure. Using immunosequencing, the study profiled T cell repertoires from about 650 subjects and related those repertoires to cytomegalovirus serostatus. Besides the first cohort of under 700 subjects, a separate validation cohort made up of 90 to 150 different subjects was used. To predict cytomegalovirus infection status, the study brought together high-throughput TCR immunosequencing, statistical association of individual TCRs with disease status, and machine learning. To study patterns of TCR occurrence, a later analysis re-analyzed previously published TCR beta repertoires from 550 to 800 donors and added high-resolution HLA genotyping. The later analysis used no new phenotypic data to find candidate immune exposures, relying instead on TCR beta sequences and their occurrence across donors. An earlier analysis of a few hundred of the donors applied high-throughput TCR beta sequencing to assess whether each TCR beta V gene segment acted as functional or pseudogenic. Alongside the repertoire data, information on donor age, sex, ethnicity and CMV serostatus was compiled. In a later genetic analysis, genome-wide SNP genotypes for about 60% of the 666 donors were used, and that subset was treated as a discovery cohort. Every repertoire in the discovery cohort had been generated on one and the same sequencing platform. HLA typing covered class I and class II loci at four-digit resolution. The number of donors typed differed by locus, with about 629-640 for A, B, C, DRB1 and DQB1, roughly 520 for DQA1, nearly 610 for DPA1, and some 450 for DPB1. Because of strong linkage in the cohort, roughly 5 DR-DQ haplotypes were treated as single units for association and clustering. Across approximately 400 genotyped donors of the cohort, an average of about 250,000 unique TCR beta nucleotide sequences per donor were sequenced, and 15% to 20% of those sequences were non-productive. Here is what the overall study found, with its caveats: In vitro tests confirmed that a few of the cytomegalovirus-associated TCR beta chains recognize cytomegalovirus antigens. Some IMGT-functional V segments, including TRBV6-2 and TRBV6-3, could not be told apart with the 87-base-pair reads, so those segments were excluded. In both the original and validation cohorts, the classifier was reported to diagnose cytomegalovirus status with high specificity and sensitivity. The presence/absence analyses assumed that sequencing depth was roughly uniform across donors, and that assumption may not be true. An association between a missense DCLRE1C variant and V-gene and J-gene trimming of TCR beta chains was found in a later genetic analysis and replicated in an independent cohort. A later analysis associated around 16,000 TCR beta sequences with specific HLA alleles at a false discovery rate of 0.05. A group of highly shared sequence variants was considered likely to be a technical artifact of the sequencing pipeline. In an earlier analysis of 587 of the donors, most TCR beta V segments appeared in productive rearrangements about 87% or about 30% of the time, broadly matching IMGT annotations. Strong co-occurrence of HLA alleles, especially DR and DQ, made assigning TCR associations to individual alleles difficult. Most TCR sequences were seen in very few donors, while some public TCRs were found in many individuals. A later analysis reported that several top co-occurrence clusters appeared linked to parvovirus B19, influenza, CMV and Epstein-Barr virus. A later analysis found that TCR association rates varied across HLA loci, with DRB1 alleles showing the most associated TCRs and HLA-C alleles the fewest. In this cohort, only TCR beta chains were sequenced, and detectable features were limited by the absence of alpha or paired-chain data. The authors suggested that the approach could potentially be generalized to other disease states and immunological phenotypes. Immune exposure information for the cohort was limited to CMV serostatus. Compared with the 666-donor mean, donors in an Asian-associated ancestry cluster had fewer N-insertions in productive TCRs, according to a later genetic analysis. A further reported finding was that TCR beta sequences accurately predicted the HLA-A and HLA-B alleles for most subjects in the first cohort. Because HLA typing was unavailable for some donors at each locus, only the typed subset was used in association tests. In a later analysis, HLA-associated TCR beta chains showed more clonal expansion and lower generation probabilities than non-associated chains that were equally common. In the study, approximately 150 TCR beta chains were listed as associated with cytomegalovirus. Correlated functional status among segregating V segments might reflect linkage disequilibrium, but an unknown experimental factor could not be ruled out. Because counts were too low, roughly 16 rarely observed V segments, including chromosome 9 orphons, were left out of the earlier analysis of a few hundred of the donors. A later analysis found that most CMV-associated TCR beta chains appeared HLA-restricted, with HLA associations seemingly driven largely by CMV exposure.

The cohort was made up of under 800 healthy bone marrow donors. At the time of sampling, every cohort member was nominally healthy, though immune exposures that went unrecorded were likely present. The donor tested CMV seronegative and was one of the 352 seronegative cohort members. A peripheral blood sample was provided by each donor, and peripheral blood mononuclear cells were used for TCR beta sequencing. Genomic DNA extraction from the blood cell samples was performed with the Qiagen DNeasy Blood Extraction Kit. V was cut back by 6 bases and J by 3 bases, leaving a gap of 18 bases between them. The germline V gene gives CDR1 as MNHEY and CDR2 as SVGAGI. The CDR3 numbers 15 residues from cysteine through phenylalanine. The read is trimmed to its CDR3 DNA, 45 bases read in frame from base 1. This clone occurred a few times. No antigen is known for it. No base quality values were provided; no much bigger clone lies one nucleotide off.

Receptor libraries were prepared by the immunoSEQ multiplex PCR assay. A mixture of 60 forward primers for TCR Vbeta segments and 13 reverse primers for TCR Jbeta segments was used in the multiplex PCR. Amplification of the CDR3 region of rearranged TCR beta genes was performed with a multiplex PCR assay on genomic DNA. Amplified TCR beta libraries were sequenced as 87-base-pair reads on the Illumina HiSeq System. The paper's data handling went like this. In a later analysis, tens of millions of unique TCR beta chains were counted across the roughly 670 repertoires, and roughly 11 million of these chains were shared by at least two donors. A nearest-neighbor algorithm error-corrected the raw reads and collapsed the reads into unique sequences, merging closely related sequences to remove PCR and sequencing errors. Alignment of CDR3 sequences to IMGT reference sequences was used to assign V, D and J gene segments. For a sequence to be retained, a match of at least six nucleotides to both a V gene segment and a J gene segment was required. A rearrangement was called productive if the CDR3 had no stop codons and remained in frame with V and J, and every other rearrangement was called non-productive. Following IMGT convention, CDR3 was defined as the stretch from the second conserved V-encoded cysteine to the conserved J-encoded phenylalanine. In an earlier analysis of more than 550 of the donors, sequences lacking an unambiguous match to a single V gene segment were excluded. An earlier analysis of several hundred of the donors classified V segments as functional when productive rearrangements were above 56.7% and as segregating when the standard deviation between donors was above 5%. A statistical classification framework was built to diagnose cytomegalovirus status from the catalog of TCR beta chain sequences. A later analysis assigned V and J genes by comparing TCR nucleotide sequences with IMGT/GENE-DB human TR gene sequences. Using the TCRdist pipeline, a later analysis assigned CDR3 sequences along with most-parsimonious VDJ recombination scenarios. In a later analysis, every TCR beta chain was defined by the combination of its CDR3 amino acid sequence and its V-gene family, and reads without a unique V-gene family were dropped. To address suspected cross-contamination and a sequencing artifact, a later analysis removed 592 highly shared, low-generation-probability nucleotide sequences. A later analysis calculated a clonal expansion index for each public chain from normalized within-repertoire ranks of inferred template counts. In a later analysis, generation probabilities were computed using a VDJ recombination model fitted to out-of-frame rearrangements, and the results were checked against IGoR. A later analysis scored TCR-TCR, TCR-HLA and TCR-CMV co-occurrence with hypergeometric tests, applying a repertoire-size bias correction to TCR pairs. False discovery rates were estimated in a later analysis by permuting HLA or CMV assignments 20 times. In a later analysis, co-occurring TCRs were grouped using DBSCAN, with TCRdist sequence similarity added in when clustering inside HLA-allele-positive subsets. Repertoires with fewer than 30,000 or more than 120,000 public chains were left out of co-occurrence clustering, as were five repertoires with anomalous nucleotide sharing. TCRdb carries this immuneACCESS record with in-frame sequences only. Its versions omit some clonotypes, under half of them owing to an unresolved V gene in the studies checked, with the rest unexplained. For V, J and clone size, that table is used; D and trimming come from the DNA. The table for this sample lists about 120,000 clones; 75% to 85% of them were counted only once. The ten biggest clones cover around 2% of the sample.

What was sequenced was PBMCs. The sequence derives from a middle-aged man in good health and CMV-seronegative. The chain couples TRBV6-5 to TRBJ2-7; TRBD2 is a possible D gene, resting on 6 matching bases. DNA sequence: TGTGCCAGCAGGCGGGAAGTAGATGGGAACTACGAGCAGTACTTC. Its translation reads: CASRREVDGNYEQYF.